The 26 T cell receptor beta chains below come from one sample, sequenced in a study of T-cell memory formation after mild COVID-19. MiXCR, run by TCRdb on the 5' RACE reads, gives a single entry per CDR3 protein. There are approximately 260,000 distinct CDR3 sequences in the sample; 15% to 20% occur only once, and 20% to 25% lies in the top ten. The sequencing sample was made of PBMCs or a T cell subset sorted from them (not recorded which). Receptors originate from a young man who had mild COVID-19 (a few samples of this study predate the infection). Cell type and time point are not known.

This clonotype has just a few counts. The chain joins TRBV24-1 to TRBJ1-1; TRBD1 matches 8 bases. J lost 5 bases, V lost 5 bases, and 9 bases had no gene match. The CDR3 contains 15 residues. Germline V gene lookup returns CDR1 KGHDR and CDR2 SFDVKD. CDR3 bases: TGTGCCACCAGTGCCGATGGACAGGGTGGAACTGAAGCTTTCTTT. Protein sequence: CATSADGQGGTEAFF.

Only a few counts were recorded for this clonotype. This chain links TRBV7-9 with TRBJ1-6; TRBD1 matches at 7 bases. V trimming: 4 bases; J trimming: 10 bases; junction bases outside the gene matches: 10. The germline CDR1 and CDR2 sequences are SEHNR and FQNEAQ (reference sequence). This CDR3 has 15 amino acids. Here the CDR3 reads CASSSTDRERSPLHF. CDR3 coding DNA: TGTGCCAGCAGCTCTACTGACAGGGAGAGATCACCCCTCCACTTT.

This clonotype was observed at least ten times. The chain employs TRBV12-3 or TRBV12-4 and TRBJ1-1; D ambiguous. This CDR3 is 12 amino acids long. V was clipped by 3 bases and J by 3 bases, with 5 bases between them. The CDR3 DNA reads as TGTGCCAGCAGTTTTTCGGACACTGAAGCTTTCTTT. The encoded protein is CASSFSDTEAFF.

This clonotype was detected only a few times. CDR3 in DNA: TGTGCCAGCAGCCCCACCGGTACAGGGGGCCCTCTAGGAGGAGGCTACACCTTC. Protein sequence: CASSPTGTGGPLGGGYTF. The chain uses TRBV7-9 and TRBJ1-2; 9 positions agree with TRBD1. The trim removed 5 bases at V and 8 bases at J, leaving 21 bases unmatched. The CDR3 is 18 amino acids. Germline lookup yields CDR1 SEHNR and CDR2 FQNEAQ (reference sequence).

This clonotype was observed at least ten times. This chain uses TRBV11-2 with TRBJ2-2; D unclear. Trimming removed 1 base from V and 4 bases from J, with 10 bases in between. Germline-derived CDR1 and CDR2 are SGHAT and FQNNGV. The CDR3 has 15 amino acids. CDR3 coding DNA: TGTGCCAGCAGCTTAGTCGCTTTTGGCACCGGGGAGCTGTTTTTT. This codes for CASSLVAFGTGELFF.

V is TRBV12-3 or TRBV12-4 and J is TRBJ1-6; a weak D match, TRBD1 (6 bases). V was trimmed by 6 bases and J by 5 bases, leaving 8 bases between them. The CDR3 sequence is 13 residues long. For the CDR3, the DNA is TGTGCCAGCAGCGGGACAAATAATTCACCCCTCCACTTT. This translates into CASSGTNNSPLHF.

This clonotype was seen repeatedly, ten times or more. The chain joins TRBV10-3 to TRBJ2-6, with D maybe TRBD1 (5 bases). CDR1 ENHRY and CDR2 SYGVKD come from the germline V gene. The V gene lost 6 bases and the J gene lost 0 bases, with 12 bases spanning the gap. This CDR3 is built from 16 residues. CDR3: CAIRPTESSGANVLTF. CDR3 coding DNA: TGTGCCATCAGACCGACAGAAAGCTCTGGGGCCAACGTCCTGACTTTC.

There are a few counts of this clonotype. The gene calls are TRBV11-2 and TRBJ1-1; TRBD1 matches at 8 bases. CDR3 length: 14 amino acids. The V gene end was trimmed by 7 bases and the J gene end by 5 bases; junction bases not matched to a gene: 9. The germline V gene has CDR1 SGHAT and CDR2 FQNNGV. The chain's CDR3 is CASTTTGDETEAFF. For the CDR3, the DNA is TGTGCCAGCACCACGACAGGGGATGAGACTGAAGCTTTCTTT.

This clonotype was recorded a few times. This chain joins TRBV18 and TRBJ1-1; TRBD1 might be the D (6 bases). The CDR3 totals 14 residues. The ends were cut back, 2 bases at V and 7 bases at J, with 14 bases in the middle. Germline assignment: CDR1 KGHSH and CDR2 LQKENI. The CDR3 DNA reads as TGTGCCAGCTCACCAGGTACAGGGTGGGGTGAAGCTTTCTTT. Protein: CASSPGTGWGEAFF. The entire variable domain, with the rest obtained from reference TRBV18 and TRBJ1-1, is as follows: NAGVMQNPRHLVRRRGQEARLRCSPMKGHSHVYWYRQLPEEGLKFMVYLQKENIIDESGMPKERFSAEFPKEGPSILRIQQVVRGDSAAYFCASSPGTGWGEAFFGQGTRLTVV.

This rearrangement joins TRBV5-1 to TRBJ2-4; tentative D call: TRBD2 (6 bases). Trimming took 3 bases from V and 1 from J, leaving 11 bases between them. Germline values: CDR1 SGHRS, CDR2 YFSETQ. This CDR3 is built from 15 residues. The CDR3 region has the DNA TGCGCCAGCAGCTGGGGGGTCCTGGCCAAAAACATTCAGTACTTC. Its translation: CASSWGVLAKNIQYF.

The genes are TRBV7-9 and TRBJ2-5; D gene uncertain. Germline V lookup: CDR1 SEHNR, CDR2 FQNEAQ (reference sequence). The CDR3 extends over 15 amino acids. V lost 7 bases to trimming and J lost 5 bases, with 20 bases between them. DNA for the CDR3: TGTGCCAGCACCAATAAGGCAGGAGATTGGGAGACCCAGTACTTC. Amino acid sequence: CASTNKAGDWETQYF.

This sequence joins TRBV7-2 and TRBJ2-2; the match to TRBD2 covers 7 bases. Germline CDR1 reads SGHTA; CDR2 reads FQGNSA. The V and J ends lost 6 bases and 1 base, in that order; junction bases with no gene match: 8. The CDR3 contains 16 residues. The CDR3 DNA reads TGTGCCAGCAGGACCGCCGGGACTAAGAACACCGGGGAGCTGTTTTTT. This sequence encodes CASRTAGTKNTGELFF.

The gene calls are TRBV6-2 or TRBV6-3 and TRBJ1-1, with 7 positions matching TRBD1. The CDR3 is 13 amino acids. The V gene's germline CDR1 is MNHEY and CDR2 SVGEGT. With V trimmed by 8 bases and J by 1 base, 4 bases remained unmatched. This chain's CDR3 is CASLTGTNTEAFF. The CDR3 region has the DNA TGTGCCAGCCTGACAGGGACGAACACTGAAGCTTTCTTT.

This clonotype was found a few times. This chain joins TRBV4-1 and TRBJ2-3, with TRBD1 matching 8 bases. J lost 2 bases, V lost 4 bases, and 14 bases had no gene match. This CDR3 spans 18 amino acids. Germline V gene data show CDR1 as MGHRA and CDR2 as YSYEKL. The CDR3 sequence: CASSLKPDHRGYTDTQYF. In nucleotides, the CDR3 is TGCGCCAGCAGCCTAAAGCCCGACCACAGGGGGTACACAGATACGCAGTATTTT.

A few counts support this clonotype. This chain links TRBV4-3 with TRBJ2-3; D is ambiguous. The germline V and J ends were trimmed by 0 bases and 0 bases, with 10 bases remaining between them. Germline V CDR1 and CDR2: LGHNA, YSLEER. The CDR3 has 16 residues. CDR3 DNA sequence: TGCGCCAGCAGCCAAGATGTACCTCCCAGCACAGATACGCAGTATTTT. It codes for CASSQDVPPSTDTQYF.

This clonotype was detected a few times. V and J are TRBV10-3 and TRBJ2-7; D is ambiguous. Germline CDR1 is ENHRY and CDR2 is SYGVKD. The CDR3 sequence is 14 residues long. The V gene lost 11 bases and the J gene lost 6 bases, with 23 bases spanning the gap. The CDR3: CALHWVPGRCEQYF. In DNA, the CDR3 is TGTGCCCTGCACTGGGTCCCAGGCCGGTGCGAGCAGTACTTC.

The CDR3 spells CASSPGWSNFYEQYF. CDR3 bases: TGCGCCAGCAGCCCAGGGTGGAGTAATTTCTACGAGCAGTACTTC. The gene calls are TRBV5-1 and TRBJ2-7; possible D gene TRBD1, 5 bases. Germline CDR1 reads SGHRS; CDR2 reads YFSETQ. Trimming stripped 4 bases from V and 3 bases from J, with 17 bases between. The CDR3 runs 15 residues.

Only a few counts were recorded for this clonotype. V is TRBV3-1 and J is TRBJ1-1; perhaps TRBD1 as D (5 bases). Trimming left V 2 bases short and J 4 bases short, with 11 bases between. Germline V gene data show CDR1 as LGHDT and CDR2 as YNNKEL (reference sequence). This CDR3 spans 14 amino acids. The CDR3 loop is CASSQLGTTTEAFF. In nucleotides, the CDR3 is TGTGCCAGCAGCCAACTTGGGACTACCACTGAAGCTTTCTTT.

The chain uses TRBV2 and TRBJ2-7, with 9 bases lining up with TRBD1. The CDR3 sequence is 14 residues long. Germline-derived CDR1 and CDR2 are SNHLY and FYNNEI. Trimming removed 7 bases from V and 4 bases from J; junction bases left unmatched: 8. The CDR3 DNA reads as TGTGCCAGCATTATCGGGACAGGGTTTTACGAGCAGTACTTC. Protein: CASIIGTGFYEQYF.

J is TRBJ2-5 and V is TRBV10-3; tentatively, D is TRBD2 (5 bases). The CDR3 has 14 residues. Trimming shortened V by 5 bases and J by 5 bases, and 15 bases separated the two germline ends. CDR1 and CDR2 (germline): ENHRY, SYGVKD. CDR3 loop: CAISIFGDGETQYF. In DNA, the CDR3 is TGTGCCATCAGTATATTCGGGGATGGGGAGACCCAGTACTTC.

This clonotype was counted a few times. CDR3 region: CASSLAGSQPQHF. The CDR3 coding sequence is TGTGCCAGCTCACTAGCAGGGAGCCAGCCCCAGCATTTT. The rearrangement joins TRBV18 to TRBJ1-5, with TRBD1 as a possible D gene (5 bases). Germline V gene sequence: CDR1 KGHSH, CDR2 LQKENI. The CDR3 is made up of 13 amino acids. The V end lost 4 bases, the J end lost 7 bases, and 11 bases lay between the germline ends.

This clonotype was counted between two and nine times. V gene TRBV2 combines with J gene TRBJ1-5, with TRBD1 identical over 10 bases. The junction had 6 bases not matched to a gene; V was cut back by 6 bases and J by 7 bases. The CDR3 runs to 14 residues. The germline V gene encodes CDR1 SNHLY and CDR2 FYNNEI. CDR3 nucleotide sequence: TGTGCCAGCAGGGGACAGGGGACGGGGCAGCCCCAGCATTTT. Residues: CASRGQGTGQPQHF.

The V call is TRBV29-1, the J call TRBJ1-2; 8 bases are a match to TRBD1. The ends lost 4 bases at V and 2 bases at J; junction bases unmatched: 3. This CDR3 contains 13 residues. The V gene's germline CDR1 is SQVTM and CDR2 ANQGSEA. The CDR3 sequence: CSVGQGTNYGYTF. The CDR3 bases are TGCAGCGTTGGACAGGGGACCAACTATGGCTACACCTTC.

CDR3 residues: CASPTGQTYEQYV. DNA for the CDR3: TGTGCCAGCCCGACAGGGCAGACCTACGAGCAGTACGTC. V gene TRBV6-5 combines with J gene TRBJ2-7, with TRBD1 matching 7 bases. The CDR3 loop spans 13 amino acids. V gave up 8 bases and J gave up 2 bases; unmatched junction bases: 6. Germline-derived CDR1 and CDR2 are MNHEY and SVGAGI.

The V gene is TRBV7-8, the J gene TRBJ2-3; 12 positions agree with TRBD2. The trim removed 5 bases at V and 2 bases at J, leaving 5 bases unmatched. This CDR3 comprises 16 residues. Germline assignment: CDR1 SGHVS and CDR2 FQNEAQ. The CDR3 region is CASSPRLAGATDTQYF. CDR3 coding DNA: TGTGCCAGCAGCCCCCGACTAGCGGGGGCCACAGATACGCAGTATTTT.

This clonotype was detected only a few times. The rearrangement uses TRBV7-2 and TRBJ2-3; D is ambiguous. The CDR3 runs 14 residues. CDR1 and CDR2 (germline): SGHTA, FQGNSA. V was pared by 3 bases and J by 2 bases, with 9 bases between. The CDR3 sequence is CASSLTRATDTQYF. Written as DNA, the CDR3 is TGTGCCAGCAGCTTGACGCGCGCCACAGATACGCAGTATTTT.